Following are 12 T cell receptor beta chains from one sample sequenced in a study of CD8 T cells in Susac syndrome. Reverse transcription of 0.5 to 1 ug RNA used random hexamers. MiXCR, applied by TCRdb to the immunoSEQ multiplex PCR reads, yields one record per CDR3 protein. The sample has approximately 150,000 distinct CDR3 sequences, roughly 95% seen once. Sequenced sample: CD4+ T cells from PBMCs. The receptors were gathered from a human donor in good health.

This rearrangement joins TRBV7-9 to TRBJ2-1, with 8 bases matching TRBD2. V was clipped by 5 bases and J by 7 bases; unmatched bases: 16. Germline-derived CDR1 and CDR2 are SEHNR and FQNEAQ (reference sequence). The CDR3 covers 17 residues. The CDR3 protein is CASSSLHTSGKGNEQFF. The CDR3 DNA is TGTGCCAGCAGCAGTTTACATACTAGCGGCAAGGGTAATGAGCAGTTCTTC.

This rearrangement joins TRBV20-1 to TRBJ2-2, with D hard to call. CDR3 length: 11 residues. Deletions cut 5 bases from V and 6 bases from J, with 7 bases between. Germline V gene lookup returns CDR1 DFQATT and CDR2 SNEGSKA (reference sequence). The CDR3, as DNA: TGCAGTGCTGGAGTCGCCGGGGAGCTGTTTTTT. This gives the protein CSAGVAGELFF.

V gene TRBV19 combines with J gene TRBJ1-2; the match to TRBD1 covers 7 bases. The V and J ends lost 4 bases and 8 bases, in that order; junction bases with no gene match: 13. This CDR3 spans 15 amino acids. The germline CDR1 and CDR2 sequences are LNHDA and SQIVND (reference sequence). The DNA for the CDR3 is TGTGCCAGTAGTACCACCCCCCCAGGGGGTGGGGGCTACACCTTC. Translating it yields CASSTTPPGGGGYTF.

The rearrangement uses TRBV30 and TRBJ1-5; 11 bases are a match to TRBD1. The CDR3 runs to 17 residues. CDR1 and CDR2 from the germline V gene are GTSNPN and SVGIG (reference sequence). The junction had 11 bases not matched to a gene; V was cut back by 3 bases and J by 4 bases. This CDR3 reads CAWRVGPDRGPNQPQHF. For the CDR3, the DNA is TGTGCCTGGAGGGTGGGACCGGACAGGGGGCCAAATCAGCCCCAGCATTTT.

The CDR3 DNA follows: TGTGCCAGTAGACAACTCCGGGAAGCTTTCTTT. Protein: CASRQLREAFF. V gene TRBV19 combines with J gene TRBJ1-1; no reliable D call. Trimming shortened V by 6 bases and J by 8 bases, and 10 bases separated the two germline ends. The CDR3 runs to 11 residues. From germline, CDR1 is LNHDA and CDR2 SQIVND (reference sequence). Filled out from reference TRBV19 and TRBJ1-1, the complete variable domain reads DGGITQSPKYLFRKEGQNVTLSCEQNLNHDAMYWYRQDPGQGLRLIYYSQIVNDFQKGDIAEGYSVSREKKESFPLTVTSAQKNPTAFYLCASRQLREAFFGQGTRLTVV.

The CDR3 sequence is CAWTSGRQQFF. The CDR3 coding sequence is TGTGCCTGGACTAGCGGGAGACAGCAGTTCTTC. This chain connects TRBV30 to TRBJ2-1; 10 bases agree with TRBD2. The CDR3 sequence is 11 residues long. V lost 4 bases to trimming and J lost 11 bases; unmatched junction nucleotides: 2. The germline V gene has CDR1 GTSNPN and CDR2 SVGIG (reference sequence).

The DNA of the CDR3 is TGCAGTGCCCCGGGACAGGGGAAGAAACGCTCCTACGAGCAGTACTTC. Protein product: CSAPGQGKKRSYEQYF. The chain links TRBV20-1 to TRBJ2-7, with 10 bases that match TRBD1. Germline lookup yields CDR1 DFQATT and CDR2 SNEGSKA (reference sequence). The junction had 11 bases not matched to a gene; V was cut back by 6 bases and J by 0 bases. CDR3 length: 16 amino acids.

This clonotype was picked up one time. The V call is TRBV5-5, the J call TRBJ2-1; tentative D call: TRBD2 (6 bases). V lost 0 bases and J 5 bases, leaving 12 bases between the germline ends. Looked up from germline, CDR1 is SGHKS and CDR2 is YYEKEE (reference sequence). The CDR3 has 15 amino acids. The CDR3 sequence is CASSLASVSHNEQFF. CDR3 nucleotide sequence: TGTGCCAGCAGCTTGGCTAGCGTTTCTCACAATGAGCAGTTCTTC.

J is TRBJ1-2 and V is TRBV5-8; 7 bases map to TRBD1. The CDR3 sequence is 14 residues long. The junction had 3 bases not matched to a gene; V was cut back by 4 bases and J by 0 bases. The germline V gene encodes CDR1 SGHTS and CDR2 YDEGEE. CDR3 DNA sequence: TGTGCCAGCAGCCGACAGGGCCCTAACTATGGCTACACCTTC. Translated: CASSRQGPNYGYTF.

The chain couples TRBV24-1 to TRBJ2-1; no clear D gene. The V end was cut by 5 bases, the J end by 6 bases, with 10 bases between. CDR3 length equals 13 residues. Germline V gene lookup returns CDR1 KGHDR and CDR2 SFDVKD. This CDR3 is CATSVGPFNEQFF. The CDR3 nucleotides read TGTGCCACCAGTGTAGGGCCTTTCAATGAGCAGTTCTTC.

V gene TRBV27 combines with J gene TRBJ1-1; 9 bases agree with TRBD1. CDR3 length: 14 amino acids. V lost 3 bases and J lost 8; bases outside the gene matches: 7. CDR1 MNHEY and CDR2 SMNVEV come from the germline V gene (reference sequence). The CDR3 bases are TGTGCCAGCAGTTTGCTGGACAGGGGTGGCGAAGCTTTCTTT. It encodes CASSLLDRGGEAFF.

This chain joins TRBV19 and TRBJ2-5, with 13 bases identical to TRBD2. After removal of 5 bases from V and 5 bases from J, the junction contained 2 bases not matched to a gene. The CDR3 length is 14 residues. Per the germline V gene, CDR1 is LNHDA and CDR2 is SQIVND (reference sequence). CDR3 in DNA: TGTGCCAGTAGTTCGACTAGCGGGAGGGAGACCCAGTACTTC. Protein product: CASSSTSGRETQYF.